The next 8 T cell receptor beta chains were all read from a single sample in a study of CD8 T cells in ankylosing spondylitis. These receptors' targets are unknown. TCRdb fed the 5' RACE reads into MiXCR, producing one record per CDR3 protein. The sample includes 800,000 to 900,000 distinct CDR3 sequences, about an eighth of them seen just once. Study findings and constraints: One TCR beta motif, made up of about 8 highly homologous variants, appeared characteristic of ankylosing spondylitis blood.

Sequenced: blood, either unsorted or a sorted T cell fraction (not recorded which). The receptors shown here come from a male donor with ankylosing spondylitis.

The CDR3 DNA is TGTGCCAGCAGCCCACGACAGGCCCTTAACTATGGCTACACCTTC. This sequence encodes CASSPRQALNYGYTF. The chain recombines TRBV11-2 with TRBJ1-2; possibly TRBD1 for D (6 bases). This CDR3 has 15 amino acids. With 5 bases removed from V and 1 base from J, the gap between germline ends came to 14 bases. Looked up from germline, CDR1 is SGHAT and CDR2 is FQNNGV.

The sample holds a few counts of this clonotype. The chain uses TRBV20-1 and TRBJ1-1; D call uncertain. CDR3 length: 11 residues. Germline loops: CDR1 DFQATT, CDR2 SNEGSKA (reference sequence). V lost 5 bases, J lost 8 bases, and 12 bases lay in between. The CDR3 is CSAVPVTEAFF. In nucleotides, the CDR3 is TGCAGTGCTGTCCCGGTTACCGAAGCTTTCTTT.

This clonotype was observed a handful of times. The genes are TRBV27 and TRBJ1-2; D is undetermined. Trimming took 9 bases from V and 3 from J, leaving 17 bases between them. The germline CDR1 and CDR2 sequences are MNHEY and SMNVEV (reference sequence). The CDR3 totals 14 residues. CDR3 sequence (DNA): TGTGCCAGTGGGATCTCTCCCGGGGACTATGGCTACACCTTC. Amino acid sequence: CASGISPGDYGYTF.

This clonotype occurred a few times. This chain links TRBV20-1 with TRBJ1-1; no clear D. Germline CDR1 DFQATT, CDR2 SNEGSKA (reference sequence). The CDR3 loop spans 14 amino acids. V dropped 6 bases and J dropped 4 bases, with 18 bases sitting between them. The CDR3 protein is CSAMSGGRTTEAFF. The DNA of the CDR3 is TGCAGTGCCATGAGTGGTGGGCGGACCACTGAAGCTTTCTTT.

This clonotype was seen only a few times. This sequence joins TRBV7-2 and TRBJ2-7; 7 positions agree with TRBD1. The germline CDR1 and CDR2 sequences are SGHTA and FQGNSA. The CDR3 covers 15 residues. Germline trimming cut 5 bases from V and 1 base from J; bases unmatched to any gene: 8. CDR3 DNA: TGTGCCAGCAGCCGACAGGGACAGCCGTCCTACGAGCAGTACTTC. Amino acid sequence: CASSRQGQPSYEQYF. Complete variable domain (other parts from reference TRBV7-2 and TRBJ2-7): GAGVSQSPSNKVTEKGKDVELRCDPISGHTALYWYRQSLGQGLEFLIYFQGNSAPDKSGLPSDRFSAERTGGSVSTLTIQRTQQEDSAVYLCASSRQGQPSYEQYFGPGTRLTVT.

This clonotype was observed a handful of times. The V call is TRBV5-1, the J call TRBJ2-1; a weak D match, TRBD2 (6 bases). CDR1 and CDR2 from the germline V gene are SGHRS and YFSETQ. The CDR3 sequence is 15 residues long. The ends were cut back, 0 bases at V and 10 bases at J, with 17 bases in the middle. The CDR3 loop reads CASSLVPGVGVEQFF. CDR3 bases: TGCGCCAGCAGCTTGGTTCCGGGAGTGGGAGTCGAGCAGTTCTTC.

Note on this clonotype: A much larger clone differs from this one at a single base, so this may be a read error. The chain carries TRBV24-1 and TRBJ2-1, with 11 bases that match TRBD1. Germline values: CDR1 KGHDR, CDR2 SFDVKD. This CDR3 has 17 residues. The V gene end was trimmed by 3 bases and the J gene end by 9 bases; junction bases not matched to a gene: 12. The CDR3 region is CATSDRPGTGGFSEQFF. The CDR3 DNA follows: TGTGCCACCAGTGATCGCCCCGGGACAGGGGGGTTCAGTGAGCAGTTCTTC.

This chain joins TRBV20-1 and TRBJ2-7, with D tentatively TRBD2 (5 bases). Looked up from germline, CDR1 is DFQATT and CDR2 is SNEGSKA (reference sequence). This CDR3 contains 15 residues. V lost 0 bases to trimming and J lost 7 bases, with 19 bases between them. The CDR3 DNA follows: TGCAGTGCTAGAGATAACGGGGATTCCCTGGGGGAGCAGTACTTC. As protein: CSARDNGDSLGEQYF.